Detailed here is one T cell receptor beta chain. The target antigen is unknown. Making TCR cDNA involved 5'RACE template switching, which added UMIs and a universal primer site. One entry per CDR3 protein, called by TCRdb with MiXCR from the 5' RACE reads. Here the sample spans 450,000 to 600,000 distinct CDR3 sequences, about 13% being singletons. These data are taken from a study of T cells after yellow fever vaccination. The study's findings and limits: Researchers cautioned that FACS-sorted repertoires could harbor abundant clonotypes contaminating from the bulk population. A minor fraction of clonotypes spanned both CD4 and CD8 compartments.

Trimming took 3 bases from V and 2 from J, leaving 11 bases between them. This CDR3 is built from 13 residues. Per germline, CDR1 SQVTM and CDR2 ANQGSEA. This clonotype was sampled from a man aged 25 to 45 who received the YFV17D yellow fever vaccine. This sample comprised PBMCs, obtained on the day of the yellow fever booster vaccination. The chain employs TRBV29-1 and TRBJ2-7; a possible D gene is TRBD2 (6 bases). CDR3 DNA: TGCAGCGTTGACGGGAGTGGCGCCTACGAGCAGTACTTC. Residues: CSVDGSGAYEQYF.